This TCR beta chain was profiled in a study of somatic mutations in cytotoxic T cells in rheumatoid arthritis. Background on the study: Among the T-cell populations stained with V beta antibodies, some were separated by flow sorting at nearly 100% purity, including V beta1+ cells whose TCRB was sequenced.

Trimming took off 5 bases at V and 3 bases at J, with 14 bases between the two ends. The CDR3 is 15 amino acids. In germline, CDR1 is SGHAT, CDR2 FQNNGV. Study-level findings and limits: Exceedance of 20% of CD8+ cells by the largest CD8+ clone occurred in 8 of 65 patients.

Isolation of the CD4+ and CD8+ populations was accomplished via positive magnetic bead selection, with purity assessed by flow cytometry. In the case of this clone: The antigen remains unidentified.

Authors' processing steps: Published virus-specific TCRB sequences matched only a few of the patient CD8+ clones exceeding 1%. Measured with immunoSEQ multiplex PCR; TCRdb has only the in-frame clones, and not every one. V, J and clone size derive from that table, while D and trimming were established from the DNA sequence. This table has about 23,000 clones, 65% to 85% appearing once. This chain uses TRBV11-2 with TRBJ1-5; D gene unclear. The source of this sequence is an adult with rheumatoid arthritis. Sequencing was carried out using CD8+ T cells sorted from blood. The CDR3 nucleotides read TGTGCCAGCAGCCTCGGAGACGGACTCAATCAGCCCCAGCATTTT. Protein product: CASSLGDGLNQPQHF. Based on the CDR3 plus reference TRBV11-2 and TRBJ1-5, the full variable domain is EAGVAQSPRYKIIEKRQSVAFWCNPISGHATLYWYQQILGQGPKLLIQFQNNGVVDDSQLPKDRFSAERLKGVDSTLKIQPAKLEDSAVYLCASSLGDGLNQPQHFGDGTRLSIL.